This T cell receptor (beta chain) was recorded in a study of blood T cell repertoires in COVID-19. For the study at large: Italy, Spain and the United States were the sources of the convalescent and acute COVID-19 samples.

CDR1 and CDR2 from the germline V gene are MNHEY and SVGAGI. Between the trimmed V and J ends, which lost 7 bases and 1 base, there was a span of 16 bases. The CDR3 length is 15 residues. The study recruited people aged roughly 18 to 95 years across approximately 24 US areas. Cohorts were determined from participant-reported clinical history. Two negative PCRs, clearance, or symptom resolution characterized the recovered Cohort 3 donors. Some clones are missing from TCRdb's copy, which holds only in-frame ones; the method was immunoSEQ multiplex PCR. Seen here are around 200,000 clones, just under 90% observed once, and the top ten hold about 1.2%.

The receptor was derived from a man aged 25-45 years who had recovered from COVID-19. What was sequenced was PBMCs or T cells enriched from blood (not recorded which). The V call is TRBV6-5, the J call TRBJ1-1, with a possible D match to TRBD1 (6 bases). The DNA of the CDR3 is TGTGCCAGCACTAAATCAGGGGCTGCGAACACTGAAGCTTTCTTT. Its protein is CASTKSGAANTEAFF.